This is a list of T cell receptor beta chains from one sample in a study of cytomegalovirus exposure and HLA in healthy donors. TCRdb's table, derived via immunoSEQ multiplex PCR, lists solely in-frame clones and lacks some. The data contain 130,000 or so clones, 80% to 90% of them singletons. Material: PBMCs. These receptors were obtained from a man between 35 and 55 years old in good health and CMV-seronegative. The conserved cysteine and the conserved F or W are not part of the CDR3 here. The size field is filled for only some rows; it gives once, few, many or a size class.

v_call: TRBV27
cdr3_length: 12
j_call: TRBJ1-5
clone_size: once
cdr3_aa: ASSSPGSNQPQH

v_call: TRBV6-6
cdr3_length: 10
j_call: TRBJ1-2
clone_size: -
cdr3_aa: ASSQTGGGYT

v_call: TRBV5-1
cdr3_length: 12
j_call: TRBJ2-1
clone_size: -
cdr3_aa: AGSSRTGYNEQF

v_call: TRBV10-3
cdr3_length: 13
j_call: TRBJ1-4
clone_size: few
cdr3_aa: AISERGIGNEKLF

v_call: TRBV9
cdr3_length: 16
j_call: TRBJ2-3
clone_size: -
cdr3_aa: ASSVGTSGRRVTDTQY

v_call: TRBV5-1
cdr3_length: 13
j_call: TRBJ2-3
clone_size: -
cdr3_aa: ASSLGAMATDTQY

v_call: TRBV5-1
cdr3_length: 14
j_call: TRBJ2-1
clone_size: -
cdr3_aa: ASSLPSSRLVNEQF

v_call: TRBV6-1
cdr3_length: 13
j_call: TRBJ2-3
clone_size: -
cdr3_aa: ASVGRATIADTQY

v_call: TRBV28
cdr3_length: 10
j_call: TRBJ1-2
clone_size: -
cdr3_aa: ASSLQGKHYT

v_call: TRBV7-9
cdr3_length: 11
j_call: TRBJ1-1
clone_size: -
cdr3_aa: ASSSVGQQGAF

v_call: TRBV7-2
cdr3_length: 14
j_call: TRBJ2-5
clone_size: -
cdr3_aa: ASSLASGNLGETQY

v_call: TRBV28
cdr3_length: 14
j_call: TRBJ1-4
clone_size: -
cdr3_aa: AIQRGPGRGNEKLF

v_call: TRBV28
cdr3_length: 12
j_call: TRBJ2-1
clone_size: -
cdr3_aa: AISKGGRNNEQF

v_call: TRBV11-2
cdr3_length: 15
j_call: TRBJ1-1
clone_size: -
cdr3_aa: ASSSWDSSLRYTEAF

v_call: TRBV2
cdr3_length: 13
j_call: TRBJ2-1
clone_size: once
cdr3_aa: ASRRTSGGYNEQF